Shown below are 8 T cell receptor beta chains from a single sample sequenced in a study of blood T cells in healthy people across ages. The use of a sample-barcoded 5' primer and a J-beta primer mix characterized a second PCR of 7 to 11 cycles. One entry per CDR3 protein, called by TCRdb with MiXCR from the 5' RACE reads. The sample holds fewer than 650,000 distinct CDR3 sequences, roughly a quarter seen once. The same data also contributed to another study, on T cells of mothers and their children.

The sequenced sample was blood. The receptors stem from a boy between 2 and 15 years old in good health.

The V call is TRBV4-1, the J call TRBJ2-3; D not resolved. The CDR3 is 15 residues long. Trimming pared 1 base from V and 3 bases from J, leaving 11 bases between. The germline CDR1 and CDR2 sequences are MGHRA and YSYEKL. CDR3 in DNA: TGCGCCAGCAGCCAAGGAAGCAGGTTGACAGATACGCAGTATTTT. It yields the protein CASSQGSRLTDTQYF.

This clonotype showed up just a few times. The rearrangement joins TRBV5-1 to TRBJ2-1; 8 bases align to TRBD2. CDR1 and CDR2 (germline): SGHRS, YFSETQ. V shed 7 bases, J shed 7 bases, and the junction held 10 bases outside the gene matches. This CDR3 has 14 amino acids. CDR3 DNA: TGCGCCAGCGGTTCCGGGACTAGAAATAATGAGCAGTTCTTC. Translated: CASGSGTRNNEQFF.

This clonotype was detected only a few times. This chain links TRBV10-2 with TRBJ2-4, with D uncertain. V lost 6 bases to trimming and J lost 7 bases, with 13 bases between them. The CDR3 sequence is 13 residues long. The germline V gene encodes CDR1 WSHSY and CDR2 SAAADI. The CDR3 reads CASRATSSNIQYF. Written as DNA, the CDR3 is TGCGCCAGCAGGGCCACTTCATCGAACATTCAGTACTTC.

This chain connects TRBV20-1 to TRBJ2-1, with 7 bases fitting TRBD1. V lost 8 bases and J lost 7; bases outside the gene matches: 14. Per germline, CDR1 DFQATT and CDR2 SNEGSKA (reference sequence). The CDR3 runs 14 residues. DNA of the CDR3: TGCAGTACTTCTAGCACCCCCAGGGGGAATGAGCAGTTCTTC. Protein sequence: CSTSSTPRGNEQFF.

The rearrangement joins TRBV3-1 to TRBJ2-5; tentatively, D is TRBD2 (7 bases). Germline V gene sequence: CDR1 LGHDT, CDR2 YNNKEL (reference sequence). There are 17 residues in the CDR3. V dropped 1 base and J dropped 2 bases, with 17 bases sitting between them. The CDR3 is CASSQGPPGGFQETQYF. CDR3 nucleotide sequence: TGTGCCAGCAGCCAAGGCCCTCCGGGGGGCTTTCAAGAGACCCAGTACTTC.

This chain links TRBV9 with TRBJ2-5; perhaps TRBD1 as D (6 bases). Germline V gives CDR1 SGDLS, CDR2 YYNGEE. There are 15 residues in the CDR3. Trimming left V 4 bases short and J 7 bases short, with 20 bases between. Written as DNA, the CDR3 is TGTGCCAGCAGCCCCGGACAGAGAGGATTTAGGACCCAGTACTTC. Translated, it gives CASSPGQRGFRTQYF.

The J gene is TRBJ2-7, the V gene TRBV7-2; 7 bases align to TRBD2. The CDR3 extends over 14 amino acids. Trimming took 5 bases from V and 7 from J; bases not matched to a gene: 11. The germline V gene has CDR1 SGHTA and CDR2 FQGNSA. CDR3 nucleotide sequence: TGTGCCAGCAGCAGTGGGGACTACCCCTGGGAGCAGTACTTC. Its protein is CASSSGDYPWEQYF.

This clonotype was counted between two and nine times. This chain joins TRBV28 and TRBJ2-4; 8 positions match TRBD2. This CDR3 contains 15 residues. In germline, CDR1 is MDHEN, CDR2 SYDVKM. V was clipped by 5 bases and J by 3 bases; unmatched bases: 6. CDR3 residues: CASSPSGLVKNIQYF. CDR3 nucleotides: TGTGCCAGCAGTCCCTCGGGACTAGTCAAAAACATTCAGTACTTC.